The 28 T cell receptor beta chains presented below share a single source sample, sequenced in a study of T cells after yellow fever vaccination. From the 5' RACE reads, TCRdb called clonotypes with MiXCR, one entry per CDR3 protein. The sample consists of about 340,000 distinct CDR3 sequences, around an eighth of them appearing once. This specimen was CD4+ T cells sorted from PBMCs, taken 15 days after the yellow fever booster vaccination. These receptors were collected from a man aged 18 to 29 who received the YFV17D yellow fever vaccine.

The table lists this clonotype with a few counts. The chain recombines TRBV6-2 or TRBV6-3 with TRBJ2-3, with 8 bases identical to TRBD1. Germline loops: CDR1 MNHEY, CDR2 SVGEGT. V trimming: 2 bases; J trimming: 3 bases; junction bases outside the gene matches: 4. The CDR3 has 15 residues. The chain's CDR3 is CASSYAGGRTDTQYF. The CDR3 bases are TGTGCCAGCAGTTACGCAGGGGGCCGAACAGATACGCAGTATTTT.

The chain links TRBV10-3 to TRBJ2-7; perhaps TRBD2 as D (5 bases). Trimming took off 4 bases at V and 2 bases at J, with 15 bases between the two ends. Germline values: CDR1 ENHRY, CDR2 SYGVKD. The CDR3 runs to 15 residues. CDR3 nucleotide sequence: TGTGCCATCAGTGGGTTTAGGACGGGGACCTACGAGCAGTACTTC. This translates into CAISGFRTGTYEQYF.

The gene calls are TRBV5-1 and TRBJ2-7; tentatively, D is TRBD1 (6 bases). The CDR3 has 14 residues. Trimming shortened V by 8 bases and J by 1 base, and 16 bases separated the two germline ends. From germline, CDR1 is SGHRS and CDR2 YFSETQ. CDR3 residues: CARGDRLTSYEQYV. The CDR3 coding sequence is TGCGCCAGGGGAGACAGGTTAACATCCTACGAGCAGTACGTC.

This clonotype was counted a few times. V usage is TRBV5-4 and J usage is TRBJ2-1; 10 bases agree with TRBD1. V lost 4 bases to trimming and J lost 2 bases; unmatched junction nucleotides: 6. Germline loops: CDR1 SGHNT, CDR2 YYREEE (reference sequence). The CDR3 is made up of 16 amino acids. Here the CDR3 reads CASSQTGTGAYNEQFF. CDR3 nucleotides: TGTGCCAGCAGCCAAACCGGGACAGGGGCCTACAATGAGCAGTTCTTC. The full variable domain, rest sourced from reference TRBV5-4 and TRBJ2-1, is ETGVTQSPTHLIKTRGQQVTLRCSSQSGHNTVSWYQQALGQGPQFIFQYYREEENGRGNFPPRFSGLQFPNYSSELNVNALELDDSALYLCASSQTGTGAYNEQFFGPGTRLTVL.

This clonotype was seen only a few times. The chain carries TRBV6-5 and TRBJ1-1; TRBD1 might be the D (6 bases). Trimming cost V 5 bases and J 1 base, with 20 bases left between them. Germline CDR1 reads MNHEY; CDR2 reads SVGAGI. The CDR3 contains 17 residues. The CDR3 here is CASSAWGASQGNTEAFF. The CDR3 bases are TGTGCCAGCAGTGCGTGGGGGGCCAGCCAGGGGAACACTGAAGCTTTCTTT.

The V gene is TRBV4-1, the J gene TRBJ2-7; no reliable D call. The V gene's germline CDR1 is MGHRA and CDR2 YSYEKL. Trimming removed 1 base at V and 1 base at J, with 11 bases between. The CDR3 is 15 residues long. This CDR3 reads CASSQGHPGSYEQYF. CDR3 nucleotide sequence: TGCGCCAGCAGCCAAGGCCACCCCGGGTCCTACGAGCAGTACTTC.

In this sample, this clonotype turned up a few times. This chain joins TRBV6-2 or TRBV6-3 and TRBJ2-7; D is possibly TRBD2 (5 bases). This CDR3 contains 13 residues. CDR1 is MNHEY, CDR2 SVGEGT, per germline. The V and J ends lost 6 bases and 2 bases respectively, with 11 bases between them. CDR3 sequence reads: CASRRGGPYEQYF. As DNA, the CDR3 is TGTGCCAGCAGGCGCGGAGGCCCCTACGAGCAGTACTTC.

This clonotype was detected a few times. The chain employs TRBV2 and TRBJ2-1; no clear D gene. The CDR3 contains 13 residues. The V end was cut by 9 bases, the J end by 7 bases, with 16 bases between. The germline V gene encodes CDR1 SNHLY and CDR2 FYNNEI. CDR3 coding DNA: TGTGCCAGTTACTCCCGGGCCGCTAATGAGCAGTTCTTC. Its translation is CASYSRAANEQFF.

This clonotype was observed a handful of times. The genes are TRBV2 and TRBJ2-5, with D possibly matching TRBD2 (7 bases). CDR1 SNHLY and CDR2 FYNNEI come from the germline V gene. Trimming shortened V by 1 base and J by 5 bases, and 14 bases separated the two germline ends. This CDR3 has 15 amino acids. CDR3 residues: CASSEEAGAPETQYF. CDR3 DNA sequence: TGTGCCAGCAGTGAAGAGGCGGGGGCTCCGGAGACCCAGTACTTC. Based on the CDR3 plus reference TRBV2 and TRBJ2-5, the full variable domain is EPEVTQTPSHQVTQMGQEVILRCVPISNHLYFYWYRQILGQKVEFLVSFYNNEISEKSEIFDDQFSVERPDGSNFTLKIRSTKLEDSAMYFCASSEEAGAPETQYFGPGTRLLVL.

CDR3 bases: TGCAGCGTTCATCTAGGTGATACGCAGTATTTT. Translating gives CSVHLGDTQYF. This chain joins TRBV29-1 and TRBJ2-3; no definite D call. The CDR3 is 11 amino acids. Germline CDR1 SQVTM, CDR2 ANQGSEA. V shed 5 bases and J shed 6 bases, with 9 bases lying between them.

This clonotype is a singleton in its sample. The chain joins TRBV3-2 to TRBJ2-5; the table's TRBD1 call for D was not verified on the DNA. TRBV3-2 constitutes a pseudogene. The CDR3 extends over 18 amino acids. The CDR3 region is CASSQGGEGPGVQETQYF. The CDR3 DNA is TGTGCCAGCAGCCAAGGAGGCGAGGGGCCAGGGGTCCAAGAGACCCAGTACTTC.

This clonotype showed up just a few times. The rearrangement links TRBV6-1 to TRBJ1-2; D unresolved. This CDR3 is 13 amino acids long. The germline V gene encodes CDR1 MNHNS and CDR2 SASEGT. The germline V and J ends were trimmed by 6 bases and 6 bases, with 14 bases remaining between them. The CDR3 bases are TGTGCCAGCAGCCGGACCGCGGAGCATGGCTACACCTTC. Translating gives CASSRTAEHGYTF.

The sample holds a few counts of this clonotype. The rearrangement joins TRBV4-2 to TRBJ2-1; TRBD2 matches at 11 bases. There are 20 residues in the CDR3. The V and J ends lost 1 base and 0 bases, in that order; junction bases with no gene match: 11. From germline, CDR1 is LGHNA and CDR2 YNFKEQ. CDR3 amino acids: CASSQVMASGGLSSYNEQFF. DNA of the CDR3: TGTGCCAGCAGCCAAGTAATGGCTAGCGGGGGGCTGAGCTCCTACAATGAGCAGTTCTTC.

There are a few counts of this clonotype. This sequence joins TRBV20-1 and TRBJ1-4; the match to TRBD1 covers 9 bases. The CDR3 is made up of 13 amino acids. V lost 5 bases, J lost 4 bases, and 2 bases stayed unmatched. The germline CDR1 and CDR2 sequences are DFQATT and SNEGSKA (reference sequence). CDR3 residues: CSARQGGNEKLFF. DNA of the CDR3: TGCAGTGCTCGACAGGGGGGTAATGAAAAACTGTTTTTT.

This chain connects TRBV14 to TRBJ1-1; no firm D call. This CDR3 region has 12 residues. The V end lost 4 bases, the J end lost 6 bases, and 9 bases lay between the germline ends. In germline, CDR1 is SGHDN, CDR2 FVKESK. In DNA, the CDR3 is TGTGCCAGCAGCCCAACGGCCCCTGAAGCTTTCTTT. Translating it yields CASSPTAPEAFF. Looking up the rest from reference TRBV14 and TRBJ1-1 gives the full variable domain: EAGVTQFPSHSVIEKGQTVTLRCDPISGHDNLYWYRRVMGKEIKFLLHFVKESKQDESGMPNNRFLAERTGGTYSTLKVQPAELEDSGVYFCASSPTAPEAFFGQGTRLTVV.

This clonotype was counted only a few times. The chain joins TRBV9 to TRBJ2-3, with 13 bases identical to TRBD2. V lost 3 bases and J lost 8; bases outside the gene matches: 6. Germline V gene lookup returns CDR1 SGDLS and CDR2 YYNGEE. The CDR3 is 15 amino acids. DNA of the CDR3: TGTGCCAGCAGCGAGATGGGACTAGCGGGGACTACGCAGTATTTT. This gives the protein CASSEMGLAGTTQYF.

The chain has TRBV6-2 or TRBV6-3 and TRBJ2-1; 10 nucleotides agree with TRBD2. The V and J ends lost 5 bases and 6 bases, in that order; junction bases with no gene match: 7. Per germline, CDR1 MNHEY and CDR2 SVGEGT. CDR3 length: 15 residues. CDR3 sequence (DNA): TGTGCCAGCAGTCCAGCGGGGGGGCTGCGCAATGAGCAGTTCTTC. Translated: CASSPAGGLRNEQFF.

This clonotype occurred a few times. V gene TRBV7-2 combines with J gene TRBJ2-1, with 7 bases aligning to TRBD2. CDR1 is SGHTA and CDR2 is FQGNSA in the germline V gene. The V and J ends lost 5 bases and 2 bases, in that order; junction bases with no gene match: 6. This CDR3 is built from 15 residues. The CDR3 nucleotides are TGTGCCAGCAGCCCACTAGCGCCTCCCTACAATGAGCAGTTCTTC. It translates to CASSPLAPPYNEQFF.

The chain couples TRBV6-2 or TRBV6-3 to TRBJ2-4; 9 bases map to TRBD2. In germline, CDR1 is MNHEY, CDR2 SVGEGT. Trimming at V came to 2 bases and at J to 15 bases, leaving 14 bases not matched to a gene. The CDR3 is 15 residues long. The DNA of the CDR3 is TGTGCCAGCAGTTACAGCGGGGGGCCCGTCGTGTTAAGGTACTTC. Protein sequence: CASSYSGGPVVLRYF.

This clonotype was seen a handful of times. The rearrangement links TRBV7-2 to TRBJ2-1, with D perhaps matching TRBD1 or TRBD2 (6 bases each). With 1 base removed from V and 12 bases from J, the gap between germline ends came to 13 bases. Germline values: CDR1 SGHTA, CDR2 FQGNSA. CDR3 length: 13 residues. The CDR3 nucleotides are TGTGCCAGCAGCTTAGGTCCGGAGGGGGTGCAGTTCTTC. It yields the protein CASSLGPEGVQFF.

This clonotype was observed many times. V usage is TRBV30 and J usage is TRBJ1-5, with TRBD1 matching 7 bases. The germline V gene encodes CDR1 GTSNPN and CDR2 SVGIG (reference sequence). V shed 2 bases, J shed 6 bases, and the junction held 10 bases outside the gene matches. The CDR3 is made up of 15 amino acids. Written as DNA, the CDR3 is TGTGCCTGGAGTAGATCACAGGGGTGGGGTCAGCCCCAGCATTTT. Translated: CAWSRSQGWGQPQHF.

This clonotype was observed a handful of times. The chain links TRBV20-1 to TRBJ2-3, with a possible D match to TRBD2 (7 bases). Germline V gene sequence: CDR1 DFQATT, CDR2 SNEGSKA (reference sequence). There are 18 residues in the CDR3. The V end lost 0 bases, the J end lost 3 bases, and 22 bases lay between the germline ends. The CDR3 nucleotides are TGCAGTGCTAGAGATCTAATGAGGGGGGGCGACGTAACAGATACGCAGTATTTT. It translates to CSARDLMRGGDVTDTQYF.

At least ten counts were recorded for this clonotype. The chain uses TRBV12-3 or TRBV12-4 and TRBJ1-1, with D maybe TRBD1 (6 bases). The CDR3 is 14 amino acids. With 8 bases removed from V and 5 bases from J, the gap between germline ends came to 18 bases. The CDR3 bases are TGTGCCAGCCATCCAGGGGTTTTGGCGACTGAAGCTTTCTTT. The encoded protein is CASHPGVLATEAFF.

V gene TRBV19 combines with J gene TRBJ1-3; D not certain. The V end was cut by 5 bases, the J end by 0 bases, with 11 bases between. CDR3 size: 15 residues. The V gene's germline CDR1 is LNHDA and CDR2 SQIVND (reference sequence). CDR3 DNA: TGTGCCAGTAGTCCCGTTTCTACCTCTGGAAACACCATATATTTT. This codes for CASSPVSTSGNTIYF.

This clonotype was observed a handful of times. J is TRBJ2-5 and V is TRBV6-6; D unclear. CDR3 length: 16 amino acids. The V and J ends lost 2 bases and 5 bases respectively, with 18 bases between them. Germline V gives CDR1 MNHNY, CDR2 SVGAGI (reference sequence). The CDR3 nucleotides are TGTGCCAGCAGTTACAACGTACCGGGCTCCAAGGAGACCCAGTACTTC. This gives the protein CASSYNVPGSKETQYF.

The rearrangement joins TRBV12-3 or TRBV12-4 to TRBJ2-3, with 7 bases matching TRBD1. Germline trimming cut 6 bases from V and 0 bases from J; bases unmatched to any gene: 6. CDR3 length: 15 amino acids. The CDR3 DNA sequence: TGTGCCAGCAGCGACAGGGACGGGAGCACAGATACGCAGTATTTT. As protein: CASSDRDGSTDTQYF.

The J gene is TRBJ2-2, the V gene TRBV9; no definite D call. This CDR3 contains 16 residues. V dropped 3 bases and J dropped 0 bases, with 12 bases sitting between them. The germline CDR1 and CDR2 sequences are SGDLS and YYNGEE. This CDR3 is CASSATQSTNTGELFF. The CDR3 nucleotides read TGTGCCAGCAGCGCTACACAGAGTACGAACACCGGGGAGCTGTTTTTT.

The chain couples TRBV2 to TRBJ2-1; tentatively, D is TRBD1 or TRBD2 (6 bases each). Germline CDR1 is SNHLY and CDR2 is FYNNEI. The CDR3 has 14 amino acids. Trimming took off 6 bases at V and 6 bases at J, with 15 bases between the two ends. CDR3 in amino acids: CASRGGPFVNEQFF. DNA of the CDR3: TGTGCCAGCAGAGGGGGGCCCTTCGTCAATGAGCAGTTCTTC.